This passage covers 23 T cell receptor beta chains from one sample sequenced in a study of cytomegalovirus exposure and HLA in healthy donors. Method: immunoSEQ multiplex PCR; TCRdb's copy keeps in-frame clones and lacks some. The sample shows around 160,000 clones, around 89% of them seen only once. Material for sequencing was PBMCs. Receptors were obtained from a young man in good health and CMV-seronegative.

The J gene is TRBJ2-2, the V gene TRBV7-8, with 9 bases identical to TRBD1. This CDR3 has 16 residues. Germline values: CDR1 SGHVS, CDR2 FQNEAQ. The V segment lost 4 bases and the J segment 0 bases; nucleotides outside the gene matches: 3. CDR3 protein: CASSSRQGANTGELFF. The DNA of the CDR3 is TGTGCCAGCAGCTCACGACAGGGGGCGAACACCGGGGAGCTGTTTTTT.

The V gene is TRBV5-4, the J gene TRBJ2-3; D uncertain. V lost 1 base to trimming and J lost 1 base, with 4 bases between them. Germline lookup yields CDR1 SGHNT and CDR2 YYREEE (reference sequence). This CDR3 is 13 amino acids long. The CDR3 here is CASSLTGTDTQYF. The CDR3 DNA reads as TGTGCCAGCAGCTTGACAGGCACAGATACGCAGTATTTT.

V usage is TRBV2 and J usage is TRBJ1-2; D gene uncertain. The length of the CDR3 is 15 residues. The germline V gene encodes CDR1 SNHLY and CDR2 FYNNEI. V lost 0 bases to trimming and J lost 2 bases, with 10 bases between them. CDR3 coding DNA: TGTGCCAGCAGTGAAGCCAAAGGAGGGAACTATGGCTACACCTTC. Residues: CASSEAKGGNYGYTF.

This chain links TRBV6-5 with TRBJ1-1; TRBD1 aligns across 7 bases. CDR1 MNHEY and CDR2 SVGAGI come from the germline V gene. V was clipped by 4 bases and J by 0 bases; unmatched bases: 8. The CDR3 is made up of 16 amino acids. The CDR3 protein is CASSSWDSQLNTEAFF. Written as DNA, the CDR3 is TGTGCCAGCAGTTCCTGGGACAGCCAATTGAACACTGAAGCTTTCTTT.

V gene TRBV27 combines with J gene TRBJ1-4; D not resolved. The V end was cut by 5 bases, the J end by 8 bases, with 15 bases between. This CDR3 region has 14 residues. Germline CDR1 and CDR2: MNHEY and SMNVEV (reference sequence). CDR3: CASSRSGDREKLFF. The CDR3 coding sequence is TGTGCCAGCAGTAGGTCAGGCGATCGGGAAAAACTGTTTTTT.

This sequence joins TRBV2 and TRBJ1-6, with 7 bases aligning to TRBD1. CDR1 is SNHLY, CDR2 FYNNEI, per germline. This CDR3 contains 14 residues. With V trimmed by 8 bases and J by 6 bases, 7 bases remained unmatched. Written as DNA, the CDR3 is TGTGCCAGCGGGTTGGGACAGCCTAATTCACCCCTCCACTTT. This codes for CASGLGQPNSPLHF.

The V call is TRBV2, the J call TRBJ2-1; D might be TRBD1 (6 bases). CDR1 and CDR2 from the germline V gene are SNHLY and FYNNEI. V gave up 1 base and J gave up 12 bases, with 16 bases separating them. This CDR3 is 14 amino acids long. CDR3 amino acids: CASSEGPAFRGQFF. The CDR3 region has the DNA TGTGCCAGCAGTGAAGGCCCAGCCTTCAGGGGGCAGTTCTTC.

The rearrangement joins TRBV5-6 to TRBJ1-4; 8 bases are a match to TRBD1. CDR1 and CDR2 (germline): SGHDT, YYEEEE. V lost 0 bases and J lost 8; bases outside the gene matches: 6. This CDR3 region has 15 residues. CDR3: CASSLARTGREKLFF. CDR3 coding DNA: TGTGCCAGCAGCTTGGCGAGGACAGGGAGGGAAAAACTGTTTTTT.

This chain connects TRBV5-6 to TRBJ1-3; 7 bases agree with TRBD1. This CDR3 has 13 residues. V was clipped by 8 bases and J by 7 bases; unmatched bases: 9. Germline V gives CDR1 SGHDT, CDR2 YYEEEE. The CDR3 spells CARPTGFRNTIYF. The CDR3, as DNA: TGTGCCAGACCGACAGGGTTTCGGAACACCATATATTTT. The entire variable domain, with the rest obtained from reference TRBV5-6 and TRBJ1-3, is as follows: DAGVTQSPTHLIKTRGQQVTLRCSPKSGHDTVSWYQQALGQGPQFIFQYYEEEERQRGNFPDRFSGHQFPNYSSELNVNALLLGDSALYLCARPTGFRNTIYFGEGSWLTVV.

V usage is TRBV5-6 and J usage is TRBJ1-1; TRBD1 matches 7 bases. The V and J ends lost 4 bases and 0 bases, in that order; junction bases with no gene match: 6. The germline V gene encodes CDR1 SGHDT and CDR2 YYEEEE. CDR3 size: 15 residues. The CDR3 nucleotides read TGTGCCAGCAGCGACAAACAGGGGATGAACACTGAAGCTTTCTTT. Translation gives CASSDKQGMNTEAFF.

The chain links TRBV7-9 to TRBJ2-7, with D perhaps TRBD1 (6 bases). The CDR3 has 14 residues. Trimming left V 4 bases short and J 2 bases short, with 12 bases between. Germline V gene sequence: CDR1 SEHNR, CDR2 FQNEAQ (reference sequence). The CDR3 region is CASSSQDSPYEQYF. The DNA for the CDR3 is TGTGCCAGCAGCTCCCAGGACAGCCCCTACGAGCAGTACTTC.

The chain links TRBV28 to TRBJ2-3, with 9 bases lining up with TRBD1. J was trimmed by 3 bases and V by 3 bases; bases with no gene match: 4. This CDR3 has 15 amino acids. The germline V gene has CDR1 MDHEN and CDR2 SYDVKM. The CDR3 coding sequence is TGTGCCAGCAGTTTTAGACAGGGGGGGACAGATACGCAGTATTTT. It yields the protein CASSFRQGGTDTQYF.

The chain joins TRBV4-1 to TRBJ1-3; D call uncertain. V lost 0 bases, J lost 4 bases, and 10 bases lay in between. The germline V gene encodes CDR1 MGHRA and CDR2 YSYEKL. The CDR3 length is 15 residues. The CDR3 spells CASSQDAFAGNTIYF. CDR3 sequence (DNA): TGCGCCAGCAGCCAAGATGCCTTCGCGGGAAACACCATATATTTT.

V usage is TRBV5-8 and J usage is TRBJ1-6; D is possibly TRBD1 (5 bases). Germline V gene data show CDR1 as SGHTS and CDR2 as YDEGEE. The CDR3 has 15 amino acids. Trimming took off 4 bases at V and 4 bases at J, with 12 bases between the two ends. DNA of the CDR3: TGTGCCAGCAGCCCGGCGGGACGGTATAATTCACCCCTCCACTTT. Protein product: CASSPAGRYNSPLHF.

V gene TRBV28 combines with J gene TRBJ1-2; 10 bases line up with TRBD1. The trim removed 4 bases at V and 6 bases at J, leaving 5 bases unmatched. The germline V gene has CDR1 MDHEN and CDR2 SYDVKM. The CDR3 has 14 residues. The chain's CDR3 is CASSSVGQGHGYTF. CDR3 bases: TGTGCCAGCAGTTCGGTGGGACAGGGGCATGGCTACACCTTC.

V and J are TRBV4-2 and TRBJ2-5; 7 bases match TRBD2. CDR3 length: 17 amino acids. V lost 6 bases and J lost 4; bases outside the gene matches: 17. Per germline, CDR1 LGHNA and CDR2 YNFKEQ. The CDR3 DNA reads as TGTGCCAGCAGTTATTGGCGGGGGTCCGACAAACCAGAGACCCAGTACTTC. Encoded protein: CASSYWRGSDKPETQYF.

The J gene is TRBJ2-7, the V gene TRBV6-5; D is unresolved. CDR1 is MNHEY, CDR2 SVGAGI, per germline. V was trimmed by 3 bases and J by 3 bases, leaving 9 bases between them. The CDR3 has 13 amino acids. CDR3 loop: CASSYGPHYEQYF. The CDR3 nucleotides read TGTGCCAGCAGTTATGGGCCCCACTACGAGCAGTACTTC.

The V gene is TRBV11-2, the J gene TRBJ2-7, with D possibly matching TRBD1 (5 bases). The germline V and J ends were trimmed by 6 bases and 3 bases, with 9 bases remaining between them. Germline V gene lookup returns CDR1 SGHAT and CDR2 FQNNGV. CDR3 length: 12 residues. The CDR3 bases are TGTGCCAGCAGTGCAGGGTTCTACGAGCAGTACTTC. Its protein is CASSAGFYEQYF. The variable domain in full, with the rest retrieved from reference TRBV11-2 and TRBJ2-7, is EAGVAQSPRYKIIEKRQSVAFWCNPISGHATLYWYQQILGQGPKLLIQFQNNGVVDDSQLPKDRFSAERLKGVDSTLKIQPAKLEDSAVYLCASSAGFYEQYFGPGTRLTVT.

The rearrangement uses TRBV19 and TRBJ1-2; 7 nucleotides align to TRBD1. Germline CDR1 is LNHDA and CDR2 is SQIVND (reference sequence). The CDR3 contains 14 residues. Trimming at V came to 5 bases and at J to 2 bases, leaving 5 bases not matched to a gene. The CDR3 coding sequence is TGTGCCAGTAGTTGGCAGACAGGGAACTATGGCTACACCTTC. It encodes CASSWQTGNYGYTF.

The J gene is TRBJ1-3, the V gene TRBV19, with D perhaps TRBD1 (5 bases). Germline loops: CDR1 LNHDA, CDR2 SQIVND (reference sequence). V gave up 6 bases and J gave up 4 bases, with 16 bases separating them. This CDR3 contains 15 residues. The CDR3 spells CASRNRQMRGNTIYF. As DNA, the CDR3 is TGTGCCAGTAGGAACCGACAGATGCGAGGAAACACCATATATTTT.

This clone was counted only a few times. The rearrangement uses TRBV19 and TRBJ1-5; 7 bases align to TRBD1. The germline CDR1 and CDR2 sequences are LNHDA and SQIVND (reference sequence). There are 14 residues in the CDR3. Trimming took 8 bases from V and 0 from J; bases not matched to a gene: 4. DNA for the CDR3: TGTGCCAGTGATGGGACAGATAGCAATCAGCCCCAGCATTTT. This sequence encodes CASDGTDSNQPQHF. Based on the CDR3 plus reference TRBV19 and TRBJ1-5, the full variable domain is DGGITQSPKYLFRKEGQNVTLSCEQNLNHDAMYWYRQDPGQGLRLIYYSQIVNDFQKGDIAEGYSVSREKKESFPLTVTSAQKNPTAFYLCASDGTDSNQPQHFGDGTRLSIL.

This sequence joins TRBV7-9 and TRBJ2-3; 8 bases match TRBD1. V gave up 2 bases and J gave up 6 bases; unmatched junction bases: 7. The CDR3 extends over 15 amino acids. CDR1 is SEHNR and CDR2 is FQNEAQ in the germline V gene (reference sequence). The CDR3 reads CASSLRTGLADTQYF. In DNA, the CDR3 is TGTGCCAGCAGCTTACGGACAGGGCTTGCGGATACGCAGTATTTT.

V gene TRBV27 combines with J gene TRBJ1-3; possible D gene TRBD1, 6 bases. Looked up from germline, CDR1 is MNHEY and CDR2 is SMNVEV (reference sequence). V lost 2 bases and J 1 base, leaving 9 bases between the germline ends. The CDR3 spans 15 residues. The CDR3 DNA follows: TGTGCCAGCAGTTTAGGGGGGGCATCTGGAAACACCATATATTTT. This codes for CASSLGGASGNTIYF.